The sequence of this T cell receptor (beta chain) was determined in a study of shared clonotypes between healthy human individuals. The germline CDR1 and CDR2 sequences are SGHTA and FQGNSA. The CDR3 is 16 residues long. With 1 base removed from V and 0 bases from J, the gap between germline ends came to 12 bases. Here immunoSEQ multiplex PCR was the method, and the copy in TCRdb shows in-frame clones only, minus some. The data contain fewer than 3 million clones, 85% to 95% of them singletons. The rearrangement joins TRBV7-2 to TRBJ1-1; no reliable D call. This sequence was found in a man between 18 and 35 years old in good health. Some clones in this sample may be carry-over from other donors' samples. The source material was naive CD4+ T cells from PBMCs. Subset in this sample: CD45RA+ positively selected. The CDR3 DNA is TGTGCCAGCAGCTTAGTGGCCCTCCTAATGAACACTGAAGCTTTCTTT. Protein product: CASSLVALLMNTEAFF.